The present TCR beta chain was sequenced within a study of cytomegalovirus exposure and HLA in healthy donors (dated by TCRdb to about 2017). Broadly, across the study: In an earlier analysis of some 550 of the donors, 250 to 300 Gb of sequence data and 90 million to 120 million unique TCR beta sequences from 150 million to 200 million T cells were reported. An early release that covered about 640 HLA-typed donors contained approximately 300 gigabases of sequencing data and approximately 85 million unique TCR sequences. Among the roughly 400 genotyped donors, under 90% belonged to the genetic ancestry cluster associated with self-reported Caucasian donors. The study aimed to test whether cataloging public T cell receptors could reveal signatures of past pathogen exposure. Using immunosequencing, the study profiled T cell repertoires from 666 subjects and related those repertoires to cytomegalovirus serostatus. Besides the first cohort of about 730 subjects, a separate validation cohort made up of around 120 different subjects was used. To predict cytomegalovirus infection status, the study brought together high-throughput TCR immunosequencing, statistical association of individual TCRs with disease status, and machine learning. In a later analysis, previously published TCR beta repertoires from 500 to 750 donors were re-analyzed and high-resolution HLA genotyping was added so that TCR occurrence patterns could be studied. The later analysis used no new phenotypic data to find candidate immune exposures, relying instead on TCR beta sequences and their occurrence across donors. To decide whether each TCR beta V gene segment behaved as functional or pseudogenic, an earlier analysis of fewer than 750 of the donors relied on high-throughput TCR beta sequencing. Alongside the repertoire data, information on donor age, sex, ethnicity and CMV serostatus was compiled. A later genetic analysis took genome-wide SNP genotypes for about three fifths of the roughly 700 donors and used that subset as a discovery cohort. All discovery cohort repertoires had been generated on a single sequencing platform. HLA typing covered class I and class II loci at four-digit resolution. Typing coverage differed by locus: A, B, C, DRB1 and DQB1 were typed in roughly 620-630 donors, DQA1 in around 500, DPA1 in some 570, and DPB1 in around 440. A handful of DR-DQ haplotypes were handled as single units for association and clustering because linkage in the cohort was strong. Among about 400 genotyped donors of the cohort, an average of roughly 230,000 unique TCR beta nucleotide sequences was sequenced per donor, of which approximately 18% were non-productive.

To note about this clone: It lacks a known antigen. Base qualities were left out, and no much larger clone turns up one base away.

The cohort consisted of 670 or so healthy bone marrow donors. All cohort members were sampled while nominally healthy, although unrecorded immune exposures were likely present. The donor tested CMV seropositive, placing the donor among the roughly 300 seropositive members of the cohort. Every donor gave a peripheral blood sample, and the peripheral blood mononuclear cells from that sample were used for TCR beta sequencing. Genomic DNA was extracted from the blood cell samples with the Qiagen DNeasy Blood Extraction Kit. Libraries were prepared through the immunoSEQ multiplex PCR assay. The multiplex PCR relied on a mix of 60 forward primers for TCR Vbeta segments and 13 reverse primers for TCR Jbeta segments. The CDR3 region of rearranged TCR beta genes was amplified from genomic DNA with a multiplex PCR assay. Amplified TCR beta libraries were sequenced as 87-base-pair reads on the Illumina HiSeq System. The original pipeline was this. A later analysis counted around 72 million unique TCR beta chains across the 700 or so repertoires, and some 11 million of these chains were shared by at least two donors. To remove PCR and sequencing errors, raw reads were error-corrected and collapsed into unique sequences using a nearest-neighbor algorithm that merged closely related sequences. Alignment of CDR3 sequences to IMGT reference sequences was used to assign V, D and J gene segments. Each retained sequence needed at least a six-nucleotide match to both a V gene segment and a J gene segment. Rearrangements were classified as productive when the CDR3 lacked stop codons and remained in frame with V and J, and all other rearrangements were classified as non-productive. Following IMGT convention, CDR3 was defined as the stretch from the second conserved V-encoded cysteine up to the conserved J-encoded phenylalanine. In an earlier analysis of around 600 of the donors, sequences lacking an unambiguous match to a single V gene segment were excluded. In an earlier analysis of around 600 of the donors, V segments were called functional above 56.7% productive rearrangements and were called segregating when the between-donor standard deviation exceeded 5%. A statistical classification framework was developed to diagnose cytomegalovirus status using the catalog of TCR beta chain sequences. In a later analysis, TCR nucleotide sequences were compared against IMGT/GENE-DB human TR gene sequences so that V and J genes could be assigned. Using the TCRdist pipeline, a later analysis assigned CDR3 sequences along with most-parsimonious VDJ recombination scenarios. In a later analysis, every TCR beta chain was defined by the combination of its CDR3 amino acid sequence and its V-gene family, and reads without a unique V-gene family were dropped. As a way to deal with suspected cross-contamination and a sequencing artifact, a later analysis dropped hundreds of nucleotide sequences that were highly shared and had low generation probability. In a later analysis, a clonal expansion index was calculated for each public chain from normalized within-repertoire ranks of inferred template counts. In a later analysis, generation probabilities were computed with a VDJ recombination model fitted to out-of-frame rearrangements, and the resulting probabilities were checked against IGoR. In a later analysis, TCR-TCR, TCR-HLA and TCR-CMV co-occurrence was scored with hypergeometric tests, and a repertoire-size bias correction was applied to TCR pairs. To estimate false discovery rates, a later analysis permuted the HLA or CMV assignments 20 times. A later analysis grouped co-occurring TCRs with DBSCAN, adding TCRdist sequence similarity when clustering within HLA-allele-positive subsets. Co-occurrence clustering excluded repertoires with fewer than 30,000 or more than 120,000 public chains, plus five with anomalous nucleotide sharing. What TCRdb holds here is the immuneACCESS table cut down to in-frame rearrangements. Part of the clones is not present; checked against another copy, under half of the missing clones reflect an unresolved V gene, and the others are unexplained. That table is the source of V, J and clone size, and D and trimming were worked out from the DNA. This sample gives some 150,000 clones in total; roughly 79% of them show up just once. Jointly, the top ten make up 2% to 2.5% of the sample.

Beyond this particular receptor, the publication reports: Roughly uniform sequencing depth across donors was assumed in presence/absence analyses, although this assumption may not hold. Because some donors lacked HLA typing at each locus, the association tests relied only on the typed subset. When HLA alleles, especially DR and DQ, strongly co-occurred, attributing TCR associations to individual alleles was difficult. In a later genetic analysis, fewer N-insertions in productive TCRs were reported among donors in an Asian-associated ancestry cluster than the approximately 670-donor mean. In vitro tests confirmed that a few of the cytomegalovirus-associated TCR beta chains recognize cytomegalovirus antigens. A later analysis associated 15,000 to 20,000 TCR beta sequences with specific HLA alleles at a false discovery rate of 0.05. A further reported finding was that TCR beta sequences accurately predicted the HLA-A and HLA-B alleles for most subjects in the first cohort. Broadly in line with IMGT annotations, most TCR beta V segments showed up in productive rearrangements about 87% or about 30% of the time in an earlier analysis of approximately 640 of the donors. The sequencing pipeline was judged likely to have produced a cluster of highly shared sequence variants as a technical artifact. In a later analysis, most CMV-associated TCR beta chains were found to appear HLA-restricted, with HLA associations seemingly driven largely by CMV exposure. Compared with equally common non-associated chains, HLA-associated TCR beta chains in a later analysis were more clonally expanded and had lower generation probabilities. Correlated functional status among segregating V segments might be attributable to linkage disequilibrium, but an unknown experimental factor could not be ruled out. In both the original and validation cohorts, the classifier was reported to diagnose cytomegalovirus status with high specificity and sensitivity. An association between a missense DCLRE1C variant and V-gene and J-gene trimming of TCR beta chains was found in a later genetic analysis and replicated in an independent cohort. A later analysis found that TCR association rates varied across HLA loci, with DRB1 alleles showing the most associated TCRs and HLA-C alleles the fewest. It was suggested by the authors that the approach could potentially be generalized to other disease states and immunological phenotypes. The only immune exposure information available for the cohort was CMV serostatus. According to a later analysis, parvovirus B19, influenza, CMV and Epstein-Barr virus appeared linked to several top co-occurrence clusters. While some public TCRs were present in many individuals, most TCR sequences turned up only very rarely across donors. This cohort had only TCR beta chains sequenced, and the lack of alpha or paired-chain data limited which features could be detected. The study gave a list of under 200 TCR beta chains associated with cytomegalovirus. Because counts were too low, more than 15 rarely observed V segments, including chromosome 9 orphons, were excluded from the earlier analysis of 587 of the donors.

The sequencing input was PBMCs. The clonotype comes from a woman aged 25-40 years in good health and CMV-seropositive.

CDR3 sequence: CASSTGEGSRSPLHF. The DNA reads TGTGCCAGCAGCACCGGGGAGGGTTCACGGTCACCCCTCCACTTT. The rearranged segments are TRBV7-2 and TRBJ1-6, with the D gene uncertain. The germline V gene supplies CDR1 SGHTA and CDR2 FQGNSA. Between the V and J ends, shortened by 5 bases and 10 bases respectively, the junction contains 18 bases. From the cysteine through the phenylalanine, the CDR3 covers 15 amino acids. Only the CDR3 portion is preserved as DNA: 45 bases, with reading frame beginning at the first base.